A selection of T cell receptor beta chains follows, all from one sample in a study of blood T cells in healthy people across ages. TCRdb passed the 5' RACE reads through MiXCR, listing each CDR3 protein once. Of 750,000 to 950,000 distinct CDR3 sequences in the sample, 50% to 65% were seen once. What was sequenced was blood. All receptors derive from an elderly man in good health. Both conserved end residues are part of each CDR3. Each record gives: CDR3 protein, CDR3 DNA, J gene, clone size, V gene, D gene. D genes are given only for firm matches. Part of the rows lack a size; the others show once, few, many or a class for expanded clones.

CATSSDRKLAGALEQFF	TGTGCCACCAGCAGTGATAGAAAACTAGCGGGAGCATTAGAGCAGTTCTTC	TRBJ2-1	NA	TRBV15	TRBD2
CASRSGTLTNEKLFF	TGTGCCAGCAGATCCGGGACCCTGACTAATGAAAAACTGTTTTTT	TRBJ1-4	few	TRBV9	NA
CASSPGTIGVSEQFF	TGTGCCAGCAGTCCCGGGACCATTGGGGTCAGTGAGCAGTTCTTC	TRBJ2-1	NA	TRBV27	NA
CSASVVGSETQYF	TGCAGTGCTAGTGTTGTAGGGTCCGAGACCCAGTACTTC	TRBJ2-5	NA	TRBV20-1	NA
CSADPSLSSSPYTQYF	TGCAGTGCTGACCCCTCTCTCTCCTCCTCCCCCTATACGCAGTATTTT	TRBJ2-3	few	TRBV20-1	NA
CASSLALGGYYGYTF	TGTGCCAGCAGCTTAGCACTGGGCGGGTACTATGGCTACACCTTC	TRBJ1-2	NA	TRBV7-9	NA
CGVGQGVGDGYTF	TGCGGCGTTGGTCAGGGGGTAGGGGATGGCTACACCTTC	TRBJ1-2	NA	TRBV29-1	TRBD1
CASTQRSSGGSNEQFF	TGTGCCAGCACCCAACGGAGTAGCGGGGGGAGCAATGAGCAGTTCTTC	TRBJ2-1	NA	TRBV7-9	TRBD2
CSAEDTNYGYTF	TGCAGTGCTGAAGACACTAACTATGGCTACACCTTC	TRBJ1-2	NA	TRBV20-1	NA
CASSYWENEQFF	TGTGCCAGCAGTTACTGGGAGAATGAGCAGTTCTTC	TRBJ2-1	NA	TRBV6-2/TRBV6-3	NA
CASSLEKAGAPKNIQYF	TGTGCCAGCAGCTTAGAGAAGGCAGGGGCTCCCAAAAACATTCAGTACTTC	TRBJ2-4	once	TRBV7-8	NA
CASSLRLAGEHRYAYF	TGTGCCAGTAGCCTAAGACTAGCGGGGGAGCACAGATACGCGTATTTT	TRBJ2-3	NA	TRBV2	TRBD2
CASSPGVGGARGPSYEQYF	TGTGCCAGCAGCCCAGGCGTGGGGGGGGCGCGAGGTCCTTCCTACGAGCAGTACTTC	TRBJ2-7	many	TRBV7-2	NA
CATSDRTAVETQYF	TGTGCCACCAGTGACAGGACTGCAGTAGAGACCCAGTACTTC	TRBJ2-5	NA	TRBV24-1	NA
CASSPTGTSFGYTF	TGTGCCAGCAGTCCAACCGGGACAAGCTTTGGCTACACCTTC	TRBJ1-2	NA	TRBV25-1	NA
CASSWTEVDTDTQYF	TGTGCCAGCAGCTGGACAGAGGTGGACACAGATACGCAGTATTTT	TRBJ2-3	once	TRBV7-2	NA
CSARDGGRPGNEQFF	TGCAGTGCTAGAGATGGTGGGAGGCCGGGGAATGAGCAGTTCTTC	TRBJ2-1	NA	TRBV20-1	NA
CASSDGQATGDIQYF	TGTGCCAGCAGTGACGGACAGGCGACCGGAGACATTCAGTACTTC	TRBJ2-4	NA	TRBV2	TRBD1
CASSPYGTEAFF	TGTGCCAGCAGCCCCTACGGGACCGAAGCTTTCTTT	TRBJ1-1	NA	TRBV11-1	NA
CASSLLAGMNTGELFF	TGTGCCAGCAGCTTATTAGCGGGGATGAACACCGGGGAGCTGTTTTTT	TRBJ2-2	NA	TRBV7-9	TRBD2
CASSSARGRIEAGQPQHF	TGTGCCAGCAGTTCCGCCAGGGGGCGGATAGAGGCCGGTCAGCCCCAGCATTTT	TRBJ1-5	NA	TRBV6-2/TRBV6-3	TRBD1
CASSGAGGSLKEQYF	TGTGCCAGCAGTGGGGCTGGAGGGAGCTTGAAGGAGCAGTACTTC	TRBJ2-4	NA	TRBV28	NA
CASSPTGGRTGYTF	TGTGCCAGCAGTCCCACGGGGGGGAGGACTGGCTACACCTTC	TRBJ1-2	NA	TRBV12-3/TRBV12-4	NA
CSVDEDGYTF	TGCAGCGTTGACGAGGACGGCTACACCTTC	TRBJ1-2	NA	TRBV29-1	NA
CAISEGIQYNEQFF	TGTGCCATCAGTGAGGGAATCCAATACAATGAGCAGTTCTTC	TRBJ2-1	NA	TRBV10-3	NA
CSADGQGATEAFF	TGCAGTGCAGACGGACAGGGCGCCACTGAAGCTTTCTTT	TRBJ1-1	NA	TRBV20-1	TRBD1
CASSHRGLDGYTF	TGTGCCAGCAGCCACAGGGGACTGGATGGCTACACCTTC	TRBJ1-2	NA	TRBV3-1	NA
CASGGLNSPLHF	TGTGCCTCCGGTGGCTTGAATTCACCCCTCCACTTT	TRBJ1-6	once	TRBV10-3	NA
CASSYRHQSGNQPQHF	TGTGCCAGCAGTTACAGACACCAAAGTGGCAATCAGCCCCAGCATTTT	TRBJ1-5	NA	TRBV6-5	NA
CASSQGSEAPNTQYF	TGCGCCAGCAGCCAAGGCAGCGAGGCCCCCAATACGCAGTATTTT	TRBJ2-3	few	TRBV4-1	NA
CASRSRTYEQYF	TGTGCCAGCAGGAGCCGGACCTACGAGCAGTACTTC	TRBJ2-7	NA	TRBV25-1	NA
CATSEGGPEYEQFF	TGTGCCACCAGCGAGGGGGGGCCGGAATATGAGCAGTTCTTC	TRBJ2-1	NA	TRBV24-1	NA
CASSQRLLNEQYF	TGTGCCAGCAGCCAACGGCTCCTCAATGAGCAGTACTTC	TRBJ2-5	NA	TRBV3-1	NA
CASSRTGQYYEQYF	TGTGCCAGCAGTCGAACGGGACAGTATTACGAGCAGTACTTC	TRBJ2-7	NA	TRBV12-3/TRBV12-4	TRBD1
CASSPQGRWDTQYF	TGTGCCAGCAGCCCTCAGGGGAGGTGGGATACGCAGTATTTT	TRBJ2-3	NA	TRBV7-2	NA
CASGRGGTSAYEQYF	TGTGCCAGCGGACGAGGCGGGACTAGCGCCTACGAGCAGTACTTC	TRBJ2-7	NA	TRBV12-3/TRBV12-4	TRBD2
CASSLVPGSSTDTQYF	TGTGCCAGCAGTCTAGTGCCCGGATCGAGCACAGATACGCAGTATTTT	TRBJ2-3	many	TRBV6-5	NA
CAIGLAGEETQYF	TGTGCCATCGGACTAGCGGGAGAAGAGACCCAGTACTTC	TRBJ2-5	NA	TRBV10-3	TRBD2
CASSLTNINYGYTF	TGTGCCAGCAGTTTAACAAACATTAACTATGGCTACACCTTC	TRBJ1-2	NA	TRBV28	NA
CAWSVQGQGWKPQHF	TGTGCCTGGAGTGTACAGGGACAGGGGTGGAAGCCCCAGCATTTT	TRBJ1-5	NA	TRBV30	TRBD1
CASSLGGIPTYEQYF	TGTGCCAGCAGTTTAGGAGGGATCCCCACCTACGAGCAGTACTTC	TRBJ2-7	NA	TRBV28	NA
CASSQVTSGGHRYAYF	TGCGCCAGCAGCCAAGTAACTAGCGGGGGGCACAGATACGCGTATTTT	TRBJ2-3	NA	TRBV4-1	TRBD2
CASSPGPGANVLTF	TGTGCCAGCAGCCCAGGGCCAGGGGCCAACGTCCTGACTTTC	TRBJ2-6	few	TRBV27	NA
CASSVADSDYGYTF	TGTGCCAGCAGCGTAGCTGACAGCGACTATGGCTACACCTTC	TRBJ1-2	NA	TRBV9	NA
CASSLRGDHYNEQFF	TGTGCCAGCAGTCTGAGGGGGGATCATTACAATGAGCAGTTCTTC	TRBJ2-1	once	TRBV27	NA
CASSPRLATGTDTQYF	TGTGCCAGCTCACCACGACTAGCGACGGGCACAGATACGCAGTATTTT	TRBJ2-3	few	TRBV18	TRBD2
CASSTIRTGGTEAFF	TGTGCCAGCAGCACGATCCGGACAGGGGGCACTGAAGCTTTCTTT	TRBJ1-1	NA	TRBV11-2	TRBD1
CSAGAGRDTQYF	TGCAGCGCCGGGGCCGGTAGAGATACGCAGTATTTT	TRBJ2-3	NA	TRBV29-1	NA
CATRQAGANVLTF	TGTGCCACTCGGCAGGCTGGGGCCAACGTCCTGACTTTC	TRBJ2-6	NA	TRBV30	NA
CAISESTQYNEQYF	TGTGCCATCAGTGAGTCGACACAGTACAATGAGCAGTACTTC	TRBJ2-7	once	TRBV10-3	NA
CSASTSEAGTQYF	TGCAGTGCATCGACTAGTGAGGCGGGGACGCAGTATTTT	TRBJ2-3	NA	TRBV20-1	NA
CSALGPILTNEKLFF	TGCAGTGCCCTCGGACCGATTCTAACTAATGAAAAACTGTTTTTT	TRBJ1-4	NA	TRBV20-1	NA
CASSLLASGRRNEQFF	TGTGCCAGCAGTTTATTAGCTAGCGGGAGGAGAAATGAGCAGTTCTTC	TRBJ2-1	NA	TRBV12-3/TRBV12-4	TRBD2
CASSLQAVPSYEQYF	TGCGCCAGCAGCTTACAGGCAGTCCCTTCTTACGAGCAGTACTTC	TRBJ2-7	few	TRBV10-1	NA
CAINKGTGGSYEQYF	TGTGCCATCAATAAAGGGACAGGGGGCTCCTACGAGCAGTACTTC	TRBJ2-7	NA	TRBV10-3	TRBD1